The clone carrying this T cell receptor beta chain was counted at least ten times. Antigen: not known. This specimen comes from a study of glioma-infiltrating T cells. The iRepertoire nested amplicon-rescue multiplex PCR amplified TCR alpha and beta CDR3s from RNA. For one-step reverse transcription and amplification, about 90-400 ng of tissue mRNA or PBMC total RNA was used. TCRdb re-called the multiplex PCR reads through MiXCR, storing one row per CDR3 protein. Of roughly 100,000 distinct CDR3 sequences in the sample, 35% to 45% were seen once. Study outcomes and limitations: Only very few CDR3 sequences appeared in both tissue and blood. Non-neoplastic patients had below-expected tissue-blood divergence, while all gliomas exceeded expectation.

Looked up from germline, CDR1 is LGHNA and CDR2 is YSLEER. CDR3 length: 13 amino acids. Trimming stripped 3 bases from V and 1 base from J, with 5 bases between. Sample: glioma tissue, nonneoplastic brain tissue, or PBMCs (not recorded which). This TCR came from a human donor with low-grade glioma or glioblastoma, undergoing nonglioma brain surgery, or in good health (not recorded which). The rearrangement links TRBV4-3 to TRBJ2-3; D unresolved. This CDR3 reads CASSHRGTDTQYF. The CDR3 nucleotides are TGCGCCAGCAGCCACCGCGGCACAGATACGCAGTATTTT.